This T cell receptor (beta chain) came from a study of CD8 T cells in Susac syndrome. Turning to this clonotype: Its matching antigen is unknown.

All included Susac syndrome patients satisfied recently defined diagnostic criteria for definite or probable disease. With random hexamers, 0.5 to 1 ug RNA was reverse transcribed. A multiplex approach, immunoSEQ multiplex PCR, amplified TCR beta CDR3 across 54 Vbeta and 13 Jbeta. MiXCR, run by TCRdb on the immunoSEQ multiplex PCR reads, gives a single entry per CDR3 protein. This sample has hundreds of thousands of distinct CDR3 sequences, with around 93% found just once. Study observations and caveats: It was acknowledged in the study that the number of individuals who were included in its TCR sequencing and HLA analysis was relatively small.

The receptor comes from a human donor with Susac syndrome. Sequencing used CD4+ T cells from PBMCs.

CDR3 sequence reads: CSVASGGAGDTQYF. For the CDR3, the DNA is TGCAGCGTTGCTAGCGGGGGGGCTGGTGATACGCAGTATTTT. V and J are TRBV29-1 and TRBJ2-3, with 12 positions matching TRBD2. The CDR3 has 14 amino acids. Looked up from germline, CDR1 is SQVTM and CDR2 is ANQGSEA. The J segment lost 6 bases and the V segment lost 4 bases, leaving 5 bases of the junction unmatched.